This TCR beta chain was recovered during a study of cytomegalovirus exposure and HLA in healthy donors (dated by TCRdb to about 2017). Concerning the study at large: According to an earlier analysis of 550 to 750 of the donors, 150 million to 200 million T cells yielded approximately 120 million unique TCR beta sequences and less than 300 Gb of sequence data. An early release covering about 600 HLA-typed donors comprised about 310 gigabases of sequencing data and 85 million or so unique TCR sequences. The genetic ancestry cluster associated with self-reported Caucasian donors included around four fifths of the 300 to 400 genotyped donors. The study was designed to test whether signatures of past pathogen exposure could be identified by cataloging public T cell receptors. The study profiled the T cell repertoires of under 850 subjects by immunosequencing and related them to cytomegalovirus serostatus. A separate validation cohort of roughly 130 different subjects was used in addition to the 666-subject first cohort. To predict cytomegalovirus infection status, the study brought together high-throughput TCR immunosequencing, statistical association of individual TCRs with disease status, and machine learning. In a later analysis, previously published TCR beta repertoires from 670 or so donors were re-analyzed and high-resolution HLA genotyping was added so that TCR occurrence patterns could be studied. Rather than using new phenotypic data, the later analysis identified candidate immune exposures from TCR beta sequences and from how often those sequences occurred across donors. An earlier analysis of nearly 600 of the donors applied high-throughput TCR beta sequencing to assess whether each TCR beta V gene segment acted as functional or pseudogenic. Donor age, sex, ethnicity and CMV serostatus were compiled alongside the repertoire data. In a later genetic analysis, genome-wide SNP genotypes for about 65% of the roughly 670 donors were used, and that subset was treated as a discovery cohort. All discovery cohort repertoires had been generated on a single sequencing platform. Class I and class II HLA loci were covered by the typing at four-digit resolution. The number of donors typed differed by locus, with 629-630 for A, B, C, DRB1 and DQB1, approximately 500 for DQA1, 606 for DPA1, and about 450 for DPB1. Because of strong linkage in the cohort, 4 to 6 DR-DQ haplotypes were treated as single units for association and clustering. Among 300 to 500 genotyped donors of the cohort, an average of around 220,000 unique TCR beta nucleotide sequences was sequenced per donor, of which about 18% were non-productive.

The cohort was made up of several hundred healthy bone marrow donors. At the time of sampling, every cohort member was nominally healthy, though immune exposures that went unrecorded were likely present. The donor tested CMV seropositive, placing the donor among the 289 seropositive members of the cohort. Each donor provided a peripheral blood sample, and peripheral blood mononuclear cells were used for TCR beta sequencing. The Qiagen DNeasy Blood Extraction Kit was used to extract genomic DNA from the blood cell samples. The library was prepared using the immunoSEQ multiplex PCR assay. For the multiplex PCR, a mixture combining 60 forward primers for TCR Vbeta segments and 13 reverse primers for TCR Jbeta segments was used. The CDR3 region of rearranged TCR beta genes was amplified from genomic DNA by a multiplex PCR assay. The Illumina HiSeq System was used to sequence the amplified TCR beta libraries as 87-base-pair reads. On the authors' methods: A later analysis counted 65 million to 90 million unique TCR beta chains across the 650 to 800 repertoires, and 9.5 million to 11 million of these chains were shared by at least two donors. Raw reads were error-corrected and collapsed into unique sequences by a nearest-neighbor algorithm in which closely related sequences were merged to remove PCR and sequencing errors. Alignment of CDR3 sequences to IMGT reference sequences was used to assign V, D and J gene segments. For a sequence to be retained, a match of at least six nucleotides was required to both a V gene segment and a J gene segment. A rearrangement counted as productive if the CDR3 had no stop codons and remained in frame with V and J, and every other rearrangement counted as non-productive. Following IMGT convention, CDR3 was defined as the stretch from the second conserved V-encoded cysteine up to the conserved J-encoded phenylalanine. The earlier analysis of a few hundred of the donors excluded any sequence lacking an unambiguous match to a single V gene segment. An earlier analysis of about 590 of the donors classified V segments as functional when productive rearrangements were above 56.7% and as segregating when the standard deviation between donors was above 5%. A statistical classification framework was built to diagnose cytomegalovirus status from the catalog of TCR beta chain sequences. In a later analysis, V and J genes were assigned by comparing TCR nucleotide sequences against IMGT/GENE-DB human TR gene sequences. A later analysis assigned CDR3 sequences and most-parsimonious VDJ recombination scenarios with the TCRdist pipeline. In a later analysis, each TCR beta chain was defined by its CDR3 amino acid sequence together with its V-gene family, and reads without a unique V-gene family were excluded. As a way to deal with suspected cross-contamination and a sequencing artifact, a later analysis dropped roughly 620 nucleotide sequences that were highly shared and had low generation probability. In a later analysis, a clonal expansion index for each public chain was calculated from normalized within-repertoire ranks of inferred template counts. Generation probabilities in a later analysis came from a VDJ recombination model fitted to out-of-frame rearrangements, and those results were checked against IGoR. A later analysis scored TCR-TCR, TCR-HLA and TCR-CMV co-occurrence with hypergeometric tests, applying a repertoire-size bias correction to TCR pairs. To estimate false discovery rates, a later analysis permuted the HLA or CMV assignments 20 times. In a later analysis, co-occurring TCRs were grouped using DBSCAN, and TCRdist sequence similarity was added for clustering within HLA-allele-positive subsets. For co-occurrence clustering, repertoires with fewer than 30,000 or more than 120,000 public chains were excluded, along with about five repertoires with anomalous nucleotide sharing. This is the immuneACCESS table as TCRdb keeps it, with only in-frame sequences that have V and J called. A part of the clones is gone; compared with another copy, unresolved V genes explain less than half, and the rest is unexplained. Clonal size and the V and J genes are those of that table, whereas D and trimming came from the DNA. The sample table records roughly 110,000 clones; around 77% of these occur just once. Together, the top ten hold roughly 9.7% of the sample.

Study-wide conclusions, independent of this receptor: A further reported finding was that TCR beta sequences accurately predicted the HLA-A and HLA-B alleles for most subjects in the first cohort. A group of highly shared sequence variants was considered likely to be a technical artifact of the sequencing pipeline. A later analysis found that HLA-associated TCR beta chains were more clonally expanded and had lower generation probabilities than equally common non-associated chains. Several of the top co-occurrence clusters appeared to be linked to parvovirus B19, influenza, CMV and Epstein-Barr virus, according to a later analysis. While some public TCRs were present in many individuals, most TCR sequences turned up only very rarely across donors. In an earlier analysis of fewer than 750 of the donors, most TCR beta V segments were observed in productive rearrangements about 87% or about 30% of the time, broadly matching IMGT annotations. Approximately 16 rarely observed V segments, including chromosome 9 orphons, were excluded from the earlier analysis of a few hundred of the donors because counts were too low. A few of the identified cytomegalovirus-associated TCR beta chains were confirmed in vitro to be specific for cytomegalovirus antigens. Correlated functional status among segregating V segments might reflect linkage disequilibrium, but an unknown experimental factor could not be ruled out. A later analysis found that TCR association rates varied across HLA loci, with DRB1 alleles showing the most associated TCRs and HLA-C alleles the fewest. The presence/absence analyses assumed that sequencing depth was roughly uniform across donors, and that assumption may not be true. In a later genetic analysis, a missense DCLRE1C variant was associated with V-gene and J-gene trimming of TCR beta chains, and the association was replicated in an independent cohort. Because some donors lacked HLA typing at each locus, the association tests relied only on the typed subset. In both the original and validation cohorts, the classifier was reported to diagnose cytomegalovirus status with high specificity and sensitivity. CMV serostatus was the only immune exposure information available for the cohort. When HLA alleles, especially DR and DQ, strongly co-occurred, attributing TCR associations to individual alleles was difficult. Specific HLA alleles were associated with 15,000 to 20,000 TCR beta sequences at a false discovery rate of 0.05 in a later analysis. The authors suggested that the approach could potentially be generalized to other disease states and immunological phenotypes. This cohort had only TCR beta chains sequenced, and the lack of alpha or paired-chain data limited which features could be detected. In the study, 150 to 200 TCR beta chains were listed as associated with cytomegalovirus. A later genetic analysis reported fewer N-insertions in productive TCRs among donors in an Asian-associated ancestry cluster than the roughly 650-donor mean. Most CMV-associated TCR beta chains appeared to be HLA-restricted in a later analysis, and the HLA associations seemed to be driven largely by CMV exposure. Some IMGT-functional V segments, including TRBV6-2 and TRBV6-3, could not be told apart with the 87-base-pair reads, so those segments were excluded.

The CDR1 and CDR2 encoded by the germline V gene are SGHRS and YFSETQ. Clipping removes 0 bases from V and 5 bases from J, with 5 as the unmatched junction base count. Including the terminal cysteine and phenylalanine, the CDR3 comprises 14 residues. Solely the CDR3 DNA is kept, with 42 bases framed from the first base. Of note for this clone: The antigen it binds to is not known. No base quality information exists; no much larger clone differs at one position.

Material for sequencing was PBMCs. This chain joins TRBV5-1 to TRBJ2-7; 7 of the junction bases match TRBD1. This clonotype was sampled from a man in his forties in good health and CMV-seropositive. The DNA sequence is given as TGCGCCAGCAGCTTGGTGGGACAGAAGGACGAGCAGTACTTC. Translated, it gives CASSLVGQKDEQYF.